These 14 T cell receptor beta chains were all obtained from the same sample, sequenced in a study of blood T cell repertoires in COVID-19. Some clones are missing from TCRdb's copy, which holds only in-frame ones; the method was immunoSEQ multiplex PCR. The data contain around 700,000 clones, 70% to 90% of them singletons. Sequenced: peripheral blood. The source of these receptors is a woman under 30 with acute or convalescent COVID-19.

The chain couples TRBV6-1 to TRBJ1-2; tentatively, D is TRBD1 (5 bases). V gave up 3 bases and J gave up 4 bases, with 18 bases separating them. The CDR3 has 16 residues. Germline V gene sequence: CDR1 MNHNS, CDR2 SASEGT. The CDR3 protein is CASSEPSGVRGYGYTF. CDR3 DNA: TGTGCCAGCAGTGAGCCGTCGGGGGTACGGGGCTATGGCTACACCTTC.

This chain joins TRBV11-2 and TRBJ2-5, with 7 bases identical to TRBD2. The CDR3 is 16 amino acids. Germline V CDR1 and CDR2: SGHAT, FQNNGV. Germline trimming cut 4 bases from V and 5 bases from J; bases unmatched to any gene: 13. CDR3 DNA: TGTGCCAGCAGCTCTAGACTTGGCGACGGGGGGGAGACCCAGTACTTC. Amino acids: CASSSRLGDGGETQYF.

The chain combines TRBV24-1 with TRBJ2-1, with a weak D call TRBD2 (6 bases). The V gene's germline CDR1 is KGHDR and CDR2 SFDVKD. This CDR3 contains 16 residues. Trimming took 4 bases from V and 4 from J, leaving 16 bases between them. CDR3 sequence (DNA): TGTGCCACCAGTGACCGGATGGAGGGTCTATACAATGAGCAGTTCTTC. Amino acid sequence: CATSDRMEGLYNEQFF.

V and J are TRBV3-1 (or the pseudogene TRBV3-2) and TRBJ2-3; possibly TRBD2 for D (5 bases). The CDR3 runs 16 residues. Germline V CDR1 and CDR2: LGHDT, YNNKEL (reference sequence). The V gene lost 2 bases and the J gene lost 5 bases, with 17 bases spanning the gap. This CDR3 is CASSQNPHSRGDTQYF. The DNA for the CDR3 is TGTGCCAGCAGCCAAAACCCGCACAGCCGGGGAGATACGCAGTATTTT.

The rearrangement uses TRBV3-1 (or the pseudogene TRBV3-2) and TRBJ1-1, with D unclear. The V gene's germline CDR1 is LGHDT and CDR2 YNNKEL (reference sequence). The CDR3 sequence is 14 residues long. V was trimmed by 1 base and J by 0 bases, leaving 6 bases between them. CDR3 DNA: TGTGCCAGCAGCCAAGGACGGGTGAACACTGAAGCTTTCTTT. Residues: CASSQGRVNTEAFF.

The rearrangement joins TRBV9 to TRBJ1-3; 7 bases line up with TRBD1. The CDR3 contains 16 residues. V lost 3 bases and J lost 1; bases outside the gene matches: 7. CDR1 and CDR2 (germline): SGDLS, YYNGEE. CDR3 bases: TGTGCCAGCAGCGCCCGGGCGGGACAGTCTGGAAACACCATATATTTT. This encodes CASSARAGQSGNTIYF. Filled out from reference TRBV9 and TRBJ1-3, the complete variable domain reads DSGVTQTPKHLITATGQRVTLRCSPRSGDLSVYWYQQSLDQGLQFLIQYYNGEERAKGNILERFSAQQFPDLHSELNLSSLELGDSALYFCASSARAGQSGNTIYFGEGSWLTVV.

In its sample, this clone was seen once. This chain joins TRBV11-2 and TRBJ1-1; 9 bases are a match to TRBD1. The CDR3 is 15 residues long. Per the germline V gene, CDR1 is SGHAT and CDR2 is FQNNGV. The V gene end was trimmed by 5 bases and the J gene end by 1 base; junction bases not matched to a gene: 5. CDR3 loop: CASSTRDRENTEAFF. In DNA form, the CDR3 reads TGTGCCAGCAGCACCAGGGACAGGGAGAACACTGAAGCTTTCTTT.

The J gene is TRBJ1-1, the V gene TRBV2; D remains ambiguous. This CDR3 has 13 residues. From germline, CDR1 is SNHLY and CDR2 FYNNEI. V shed 2 bases and J shed 5 bases, with 9 bases lying between them. CDR3 nucleotide sequence: TGTGCCAGCAGTGAACGCATCGGGACTGAAGCTTTCTTT. Translated, it gives CASSERIGTEAFF.

The J gene is TRBJ1-1, the V gene TRBV9; the D is unclear. CDR3 length: 15 amino acids. V lost 0 bases to trimming and J lost 0 bases, with 9 bases between them. Germline CDR1 reads SGDLS; CDR2 reads YYNGEE. The CDR3 DNA reads TGTGCCAGCAGCGTAGAAGGAGCTATGAACACTGAAGCTTTCTTT. Translation gives CASSVEGAMNTEAFF.

This sequence joins TRBV6-2 or TRBV6-3 and TRBJ1-3, with 7 positions matching TRBD1. This CDR3 contains 15 residues. V shed 6 bases, J shed 0 bases, and the junction held 5 bases outside the gene matches. From germline, CDR1 is MNHEY and CDR2 SVGEGT. In nucleotides, the CDR3 is TGTGCCAGCAGCCGACAGGGAATCTCTGGAAACACCATATATTTT. The encoded protein is CASSRQGISGNTIYF.

The gene calls are TRBV13 and TRBJ1-2; the D gene is possibly TRBD1 (5 bases). Germline V CDR1 and CDR2: PRHDT, FYEKMQ (reference sequence). Between the trimmed V and J ends, which lost 3 bases and 3 bases, there was a span of 8 bases. This CDR3 spans 13 amino acids. The CDR3 protein is CASSFDRDYGYTF. The CDR3 nucleotides read TGTGCCAGCAGCTTCGACAGAGACTATGGCTACACCTTC. The whole variable domain, remainder taken from reference TRBV13 and TRBJ1-2, is AAGVIQSPRHLIKEKRETATLKCYPIPRHDTVYWYQQGPGQDPQFLISFYEKMQSDKGSIPDRFSAQQFSDYHSELNMSSLELGDSALYFCASSFDRDYGYTFGSGTRLTVV.

The CDR3 DNA sequence: TGTGCCAGCAGTGAACCCCAGGGGGGCACTGAAGCTTTCTTT. Translating it yields CASSEPQGGTEAFF. V and J are TRBV6-1 and TRBJ1-1; 7 bases are shared with TRBD1. The CDR3 sequence is 14 residues long. Germline V gene data show CDR1 as MNHNS and CDR2 as SASEGT. J gave up 4 bases and V 2 bases, and 4 bases lay outside the gene matches.

The chain has TRBV15 and TRBJ1-2; TRBD1 is a possible D gene (6 bases). The length of the CDR3 is 14 residues. V was trimmed by 5 bases and J by 5 bases, leaving 15 bases between them. CDR1 and CDR2 from the germline V gene are LNHNV and YYDKDF (reference sequence). The CDR3, as DNA: TGTGCCACCAGCCGCTCCGGGACATCGTATGGCTACACCTTC. Its translation is CATSRSGTSYGYTF.

This clone was detected only once. V usage is TRBV24-1 and J usage is TRBJ1-1, with 9 bases lining up with TRBD1. Per the germline V gene, CDR1 is KGHDR and CDR2 is SFDVKD. V lost 6 bases to trimming and J lost 1 base; unmatched junction nucleotides: 5. The CDR3 is 15 amino acids. The CDR3 DNA reads as TGTGCCACCAGTCGTGCGGGACAGGGGAACACTGAAGCTTTCTTT. The encoded protein is CATSRAGQGNTEAFF.